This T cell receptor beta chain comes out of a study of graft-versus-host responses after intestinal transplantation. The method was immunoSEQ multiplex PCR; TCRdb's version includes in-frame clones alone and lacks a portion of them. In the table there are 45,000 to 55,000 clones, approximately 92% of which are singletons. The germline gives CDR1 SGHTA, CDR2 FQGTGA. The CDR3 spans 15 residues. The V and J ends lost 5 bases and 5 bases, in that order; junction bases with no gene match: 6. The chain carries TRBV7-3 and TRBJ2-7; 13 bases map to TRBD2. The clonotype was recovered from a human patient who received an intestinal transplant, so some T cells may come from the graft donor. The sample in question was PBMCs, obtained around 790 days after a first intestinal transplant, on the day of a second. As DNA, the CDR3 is TGTGCCAGCAGCCCAAACGGACTAGCGGGGGACGAGCAGTACTTC. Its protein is CASSPNGLAGDEQYF.